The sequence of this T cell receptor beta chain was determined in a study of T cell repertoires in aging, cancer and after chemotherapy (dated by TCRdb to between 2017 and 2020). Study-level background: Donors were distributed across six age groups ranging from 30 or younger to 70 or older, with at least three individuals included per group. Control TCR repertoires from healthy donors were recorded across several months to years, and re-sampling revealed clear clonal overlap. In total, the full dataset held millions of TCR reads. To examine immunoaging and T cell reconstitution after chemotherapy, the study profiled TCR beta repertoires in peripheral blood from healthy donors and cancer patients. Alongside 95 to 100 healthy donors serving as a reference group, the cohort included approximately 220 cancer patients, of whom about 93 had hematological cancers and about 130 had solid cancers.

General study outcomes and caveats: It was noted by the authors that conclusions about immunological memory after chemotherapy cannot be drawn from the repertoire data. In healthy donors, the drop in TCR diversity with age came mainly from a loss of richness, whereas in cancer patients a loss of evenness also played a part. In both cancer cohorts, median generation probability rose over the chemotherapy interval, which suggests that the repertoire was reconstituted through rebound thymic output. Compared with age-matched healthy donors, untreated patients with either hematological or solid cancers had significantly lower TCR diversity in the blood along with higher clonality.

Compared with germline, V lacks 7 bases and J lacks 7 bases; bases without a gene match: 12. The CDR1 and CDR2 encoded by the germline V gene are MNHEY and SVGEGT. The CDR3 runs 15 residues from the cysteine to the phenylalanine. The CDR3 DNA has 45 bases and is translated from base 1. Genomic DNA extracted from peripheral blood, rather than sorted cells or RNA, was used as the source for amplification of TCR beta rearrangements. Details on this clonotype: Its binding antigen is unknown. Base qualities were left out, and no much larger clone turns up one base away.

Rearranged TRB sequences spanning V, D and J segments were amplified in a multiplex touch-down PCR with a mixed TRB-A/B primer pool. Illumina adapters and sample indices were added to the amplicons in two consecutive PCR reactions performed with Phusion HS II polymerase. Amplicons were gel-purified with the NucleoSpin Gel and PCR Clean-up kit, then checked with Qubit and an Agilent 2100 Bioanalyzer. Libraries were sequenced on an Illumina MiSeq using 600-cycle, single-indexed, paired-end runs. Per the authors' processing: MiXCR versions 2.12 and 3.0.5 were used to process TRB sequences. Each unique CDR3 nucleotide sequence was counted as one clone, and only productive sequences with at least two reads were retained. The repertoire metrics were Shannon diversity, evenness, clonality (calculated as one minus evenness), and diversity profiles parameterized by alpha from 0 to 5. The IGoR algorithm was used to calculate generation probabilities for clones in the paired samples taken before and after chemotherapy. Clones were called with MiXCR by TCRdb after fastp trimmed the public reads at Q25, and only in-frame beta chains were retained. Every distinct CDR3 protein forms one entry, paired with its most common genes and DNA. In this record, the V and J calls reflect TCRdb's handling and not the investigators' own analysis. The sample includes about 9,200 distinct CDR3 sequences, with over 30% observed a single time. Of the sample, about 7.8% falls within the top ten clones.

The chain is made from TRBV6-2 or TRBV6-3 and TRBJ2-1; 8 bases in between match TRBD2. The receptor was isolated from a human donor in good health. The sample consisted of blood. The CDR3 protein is CASTLDRTSMNEQFF. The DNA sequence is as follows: TGTGCCAGCACCCTAGACCGGACTAGCATGAATGAGCAGTTCTTC.